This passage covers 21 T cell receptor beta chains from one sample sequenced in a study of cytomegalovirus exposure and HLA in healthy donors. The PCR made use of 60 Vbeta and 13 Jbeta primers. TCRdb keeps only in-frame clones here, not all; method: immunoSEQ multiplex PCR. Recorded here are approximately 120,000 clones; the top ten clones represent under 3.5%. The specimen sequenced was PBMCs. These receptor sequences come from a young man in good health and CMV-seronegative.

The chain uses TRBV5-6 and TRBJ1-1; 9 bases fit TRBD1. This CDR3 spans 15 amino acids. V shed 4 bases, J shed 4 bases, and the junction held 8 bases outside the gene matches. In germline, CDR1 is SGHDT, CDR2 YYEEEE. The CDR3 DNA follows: TGTGCCAGCAGCGCCCGGGACAGGGTGACCACTGAAGCTTTCTTT. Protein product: CASSARDRVTTEAFF.

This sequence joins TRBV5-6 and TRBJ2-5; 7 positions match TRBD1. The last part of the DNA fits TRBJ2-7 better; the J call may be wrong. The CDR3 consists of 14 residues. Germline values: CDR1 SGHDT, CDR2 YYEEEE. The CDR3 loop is CASSLAQGSHEQYF. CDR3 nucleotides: TGTGCCAGCAGCTTGGCACAGGGGTCCCACGAGCAGTACTTC.

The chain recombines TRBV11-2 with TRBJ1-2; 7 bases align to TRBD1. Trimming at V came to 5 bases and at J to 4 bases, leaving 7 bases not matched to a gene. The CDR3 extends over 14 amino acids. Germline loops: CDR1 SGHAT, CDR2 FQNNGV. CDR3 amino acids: CASSGAAGGYGYTF. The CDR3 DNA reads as TGTGCCAGCAGCGGGGCCGCAGGGGGCTATGGCTACACCTTC. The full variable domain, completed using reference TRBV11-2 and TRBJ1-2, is EAGVAQSPRYKIIEKRQSVAFWCNPISGHATLYWYQQILGQGPKLLIQFQNNGVVDDSQLPKDRFSAERLKGVDSTLKIQPAKLEDSAVYLCASSGAAGGYGYTFGSGTRLTVV.

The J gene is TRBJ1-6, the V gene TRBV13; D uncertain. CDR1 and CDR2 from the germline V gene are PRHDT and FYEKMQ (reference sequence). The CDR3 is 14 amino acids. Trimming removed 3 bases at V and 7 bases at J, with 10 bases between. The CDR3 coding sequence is TGTGCCAGCAGCTTTGTTGATGCGAATTCACCCCTCCACTTT. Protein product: CASSFVDANSPLHF.

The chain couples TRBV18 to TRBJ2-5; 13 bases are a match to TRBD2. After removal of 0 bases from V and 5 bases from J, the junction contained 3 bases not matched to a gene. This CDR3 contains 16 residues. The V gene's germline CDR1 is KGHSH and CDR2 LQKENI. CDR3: CASSPPGLAGLETQYF. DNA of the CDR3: TGTGCCAGCTCACCACCGGGACTAGCGGGATTGGAGACCCAGTACTTC.

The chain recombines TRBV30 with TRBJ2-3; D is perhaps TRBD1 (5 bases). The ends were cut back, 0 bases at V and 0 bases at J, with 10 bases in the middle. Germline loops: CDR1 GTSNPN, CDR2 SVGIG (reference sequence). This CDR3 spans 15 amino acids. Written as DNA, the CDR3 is TGTGCCTGGAGTGTAATAGGGGTGAGCACAGATACGCAGTATTTT. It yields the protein CAWSVIGVSTDTQYF.

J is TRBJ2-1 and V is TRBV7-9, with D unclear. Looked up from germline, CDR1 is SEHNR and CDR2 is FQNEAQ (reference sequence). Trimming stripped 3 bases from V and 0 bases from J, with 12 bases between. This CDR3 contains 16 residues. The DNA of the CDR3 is TGTGCCAGCAGCTTGACACTCTCAGGCTCCTACAATGAGCAGTTCTTC. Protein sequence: CASSLTLSGSYNEQFF.

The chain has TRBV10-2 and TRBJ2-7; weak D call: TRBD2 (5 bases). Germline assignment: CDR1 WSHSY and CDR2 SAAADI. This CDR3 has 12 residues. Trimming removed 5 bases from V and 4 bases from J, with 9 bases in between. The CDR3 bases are TGCGCCAGCAGTACGGGGATTTACGAGCAGTACTTC. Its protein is CASSTGIYEQYF.

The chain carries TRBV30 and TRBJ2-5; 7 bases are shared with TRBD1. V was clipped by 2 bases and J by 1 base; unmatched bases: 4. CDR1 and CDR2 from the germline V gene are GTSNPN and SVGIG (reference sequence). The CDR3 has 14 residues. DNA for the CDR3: TGTGCCTGGAGTCAAGGGGGCAGCCAAGAGACCCAGTACTTC. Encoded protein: CAWSQGGSQETQYF. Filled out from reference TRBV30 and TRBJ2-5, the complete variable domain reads SQTIHQWPATLVQPVGSPLSLECTVEGTSNPNLYWYRQAAGRGLQLLFYSVGIGQISSEVPQNLSASRPQDRQFILSSKKLLLSDSGFYLCAWSQGGSQETQYFGPGTRLLVL.

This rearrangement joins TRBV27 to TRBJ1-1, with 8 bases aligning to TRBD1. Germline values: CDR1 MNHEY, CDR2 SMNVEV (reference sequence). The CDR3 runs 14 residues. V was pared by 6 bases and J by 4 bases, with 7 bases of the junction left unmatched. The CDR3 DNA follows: TGTGCCAGCAGAGCCGACAGGGGTGGCACTGAAGCTTTCTTT. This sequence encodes CASRADRGGTEAFF.

Written as DNA, the CDR3 is TGTGCCAGCAGTTATCAGAGCGGTCCCTACGAGCAGTACTTC. Its protein is CASSYQSGPYEQYF. This sequence joins TRBV6-5 and TRBJ2-7, with D possibly TRBD2 on 5 matching bases. Germline V gene lookup returns CDR1 MNHEY and CDR2 SVGAGI. The V end lost 3 bases, the J end lost 2 bases, and 11 bases lay between the germline ends. The CDR3 runs to 14 residues.

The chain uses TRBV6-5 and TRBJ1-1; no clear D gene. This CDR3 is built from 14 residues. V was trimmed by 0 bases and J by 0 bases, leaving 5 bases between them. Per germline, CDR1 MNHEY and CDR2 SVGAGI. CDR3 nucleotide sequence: TGTGCCAGCAGTTACTCAGAGATGAACACTGAAGCTTTCTTT. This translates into CASSYSEMNTEAFF.

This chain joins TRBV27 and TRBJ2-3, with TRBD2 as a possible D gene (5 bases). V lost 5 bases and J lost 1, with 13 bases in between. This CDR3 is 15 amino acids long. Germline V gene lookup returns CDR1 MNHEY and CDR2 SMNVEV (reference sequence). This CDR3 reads CASSQLGVGTDTQYF. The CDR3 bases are TGTGCCAGCAGTCAACTAGGAGTCGGCACAGATACGCAGTATTTT.

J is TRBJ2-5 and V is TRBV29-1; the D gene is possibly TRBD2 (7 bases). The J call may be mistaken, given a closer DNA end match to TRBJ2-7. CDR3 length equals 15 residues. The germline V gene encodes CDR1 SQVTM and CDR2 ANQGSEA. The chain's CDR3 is CSVENGGGSTDEQYF. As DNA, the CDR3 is TGCAGCGTTGAGAATGGGGGCGGGAGTACGGACGAGCAGTACTTC.

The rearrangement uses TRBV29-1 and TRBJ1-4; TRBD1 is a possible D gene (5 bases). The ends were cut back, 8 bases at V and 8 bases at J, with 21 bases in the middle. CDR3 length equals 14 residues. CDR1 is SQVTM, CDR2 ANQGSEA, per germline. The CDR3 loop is CSSLLMGGWEKLFF. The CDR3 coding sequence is TGCAGCTCCTTACTTATGGGGGGGTGGGAAAAACTGTTTTTT.

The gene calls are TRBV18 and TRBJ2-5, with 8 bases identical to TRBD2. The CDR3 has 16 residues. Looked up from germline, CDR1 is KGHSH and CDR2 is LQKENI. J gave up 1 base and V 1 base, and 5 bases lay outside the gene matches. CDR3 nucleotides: TGTGCCAGCTCACCACGGTCAAGCGGGAGCCAAGAGACCCAGTACTTC. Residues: CASSPRSSGSQETQYF.

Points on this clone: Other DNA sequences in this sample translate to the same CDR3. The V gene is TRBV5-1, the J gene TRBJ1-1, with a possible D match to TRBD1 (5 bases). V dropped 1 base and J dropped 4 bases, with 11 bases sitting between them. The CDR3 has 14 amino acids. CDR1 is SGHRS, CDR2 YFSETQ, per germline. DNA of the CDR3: TGCGCCAGCAGCTTGATAAGCGGGGGCACTGAAGCTTTCTTT. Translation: CASSLISGGTEAFF.

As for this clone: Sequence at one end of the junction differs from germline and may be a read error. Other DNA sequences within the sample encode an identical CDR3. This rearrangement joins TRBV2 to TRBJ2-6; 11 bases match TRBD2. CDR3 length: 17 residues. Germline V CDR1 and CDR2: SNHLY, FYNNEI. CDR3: CASRGTSGLSGANVLTF. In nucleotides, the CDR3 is TGTGCCAGCAGAGGGACTAGCGGCCTCTCTGGGGCCAACGTCTTGACTTTC.

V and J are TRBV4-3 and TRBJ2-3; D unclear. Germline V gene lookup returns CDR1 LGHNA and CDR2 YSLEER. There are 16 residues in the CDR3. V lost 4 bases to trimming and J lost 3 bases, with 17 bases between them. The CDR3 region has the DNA TGCGCCAGCAGCCCTAACCAAGCCTCCCTTACAGATACGCAGTATTTT. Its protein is CASSPNQASLTDTQYF.

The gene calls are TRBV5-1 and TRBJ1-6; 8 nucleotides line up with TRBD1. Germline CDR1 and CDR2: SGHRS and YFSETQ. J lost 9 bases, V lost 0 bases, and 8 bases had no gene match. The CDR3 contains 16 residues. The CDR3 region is CASSLAPDRDGSPLHF. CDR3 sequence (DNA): TGCGCCAGCAGCTTGGCTCCGGACAGGGACGGTTCACCCCTCCACTTT.

Written as DNA, the CDR3 is TGTGCCAGCAGCCCGGGAGGATTCACAGATACGCAGTATTTT. Amino acid sequence: CASSPGGFTDTQYF. The chain employs TRBV9 and TRBJ2-3; 7 nucleotides agree with TRBD2. V shed 4 bases, J shed 2 bases, and the junction held 4 bases outside the gene matches. CDR1 is SGDLS and CDR2 is YYNGEE in the germline V gene. The CDR3 spans 14 residues.